The 4 T cell receptor beta chains below were found in one sample sequenced in a study of T cell changes during pregnancy in multiple sclerosis. Assay: immunoSEQ multiplex PCR; the TCRdb copy retains only in-frame clones and omits some. The repertoire holds under 50,000 clones, with approximately 89% as singletons. The material was CD8+ T cells from peripheral blood mononuclear cells, obtained in the second trimester of pregnancy. These TCRs come from a female donor with multiple sclerosis, enrolled in a pregnancy study.

The V call is TRBV2, the J call TRBJ2-3, with D unclear. Germline loops: CDR1 SNHLY, CDR2 FYNNEI. Trimming cost V 6 bases and J 1 base, with 8 bases left between them. The CDR3 has 13 residues. The CDR3 coding sequence is TGTGCCAGCAGCCTAAGCGGCACAGATACGCAGTATTTT. It encodes CASSLSGTDTQYF.

V is TRBV28 and J is TRBJ2-1, with 8 bases matching TRBD2. The length of the CDR3 is 15 residues. V trimming: 8 bases; J trimming: 0 bases; junction bases outside the gene matches: 6. Germline CDR1 and CDR2: MDHEN and SYDVKM. The CDR3 DNA reads TGTGCCAGCTCGACGAGCGGGGGCTCCTACAATGAGCAGTTCTTC. Residues: CASSTSGGSYNEQFF.

The CDR3 region is CASSHGQGEQYF. The CDR3 DNA reads TGTGCCAGCAGCCATGGACAGGGCGAGCAGTACTTC. The chain recombines TRBV2 with TRBJ2-7; TRBD1 matches at 8 bases. The germline CDR1 and CDR2 sequences are SNHLY and FYNNEI. CDR3 size: 12 residues. Losses at the gene ends were 6 bases for V and 6 bases for J; bases not matched to a gene: 4.

This sequence joins TRBV7-9 and TRBJ2-7, with 7 bases fitting TRBD2. Germline CDR1 is SEHNR and CDR2 is FQNEAQ (reference sequence). The CDR3 loop spans 14 amino acids. V shed 1 base and J 5 bases; nucleotides not matched to a gene: 5. The CDR3 here is CASSLGGGIHEQYF. The CDR3 DNA is TGTGCCAGCAGCTTAGGGGGGGGGATACACGAGCAGTACTTC.